This T cell receptor (beta chain) was sequenced for a study of memory CD4+ T cells and cytomegalovirus serostatus. Whole-study context: Donors were healthy Belgian adults, fewer than ten CMV seropositive and around 24 seronegative. Study-wide results and caveats: Of 164 reported CMV TCRbeta sequences, roughly 70 were found in memory CD4+ repertoires.

Study processing details: After removing out-of-frame reads, around 2.2 million distinct TCRbeta sequences remained. The method was immunoSEQ multiplex PCR; TCRdb's version includes in-frame clones alone and lacks a portion of them. D and trimming were read from the DNA, whereas the V and J calls and clone size are those reported in that table. The sample contains under 80,000 clones, roughly 78% of which appear only once. Looked up from germline, CDR1 is SGDLS and CDR2 is YYNGEE. The CDR3 runs to 16 residues. The ends lost 4 bases at V and 1 base at J; junction bases unmatched: 4. Single viable CD3+CD4+CD8-CD45RO+ cells were sorted as the memory CD4+ T cells. For this clone: Its specificity is not known.

This receptor was obtained from an adult in good health and CMV-seropositive. The sample comprised memory CD4+ T cells from blood. This chain links TRBV9 with TRBJ1-5; 11 positions match TRBD1. The CDR3 DNA reads as TGTGCCAGCAGCCCGGGGGACAGGGGGAGCAATCAGCCCCAGCATTTT. It translates to CASSPGDRGSNQPQHF.